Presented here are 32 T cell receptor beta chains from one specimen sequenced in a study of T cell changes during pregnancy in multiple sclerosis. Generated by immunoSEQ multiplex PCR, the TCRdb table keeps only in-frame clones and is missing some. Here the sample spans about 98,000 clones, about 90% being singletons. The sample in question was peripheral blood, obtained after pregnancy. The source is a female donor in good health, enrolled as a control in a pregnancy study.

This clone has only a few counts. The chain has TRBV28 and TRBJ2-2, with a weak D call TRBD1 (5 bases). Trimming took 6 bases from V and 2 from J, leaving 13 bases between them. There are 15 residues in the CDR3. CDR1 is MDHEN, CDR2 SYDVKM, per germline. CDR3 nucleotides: TGTGCCAGCAGAATCGGACACCTTAACACCGGGGAGCTGTTTTTT. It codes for CASRIGHLNTGELFF.

The CDR3 loop reads CASRTGNTEAFF. In DNA, the CDR3 is TGTGCCAGCAGGACGGGGAACACTGAAGCTTTCTTT. The J gene is TRBJ1-1, the V gene TRBV5-8; unclear D gene. Germline CDR1 reads SGHTS; CDR2 reads YDEGEE. Trimming removed 5 bases from V and 1 base from J, with 6 bases in between. The length of the CDR3 is 12 residues.

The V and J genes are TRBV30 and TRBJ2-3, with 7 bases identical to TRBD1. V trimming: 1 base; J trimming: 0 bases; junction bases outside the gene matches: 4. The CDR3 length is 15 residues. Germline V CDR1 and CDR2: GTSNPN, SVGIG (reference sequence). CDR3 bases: TGTGCCTGGAGTGGGACAGGTGCTAGCACAGATACGCAGTATTTT. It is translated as CAWSGTGASTDTQYF.

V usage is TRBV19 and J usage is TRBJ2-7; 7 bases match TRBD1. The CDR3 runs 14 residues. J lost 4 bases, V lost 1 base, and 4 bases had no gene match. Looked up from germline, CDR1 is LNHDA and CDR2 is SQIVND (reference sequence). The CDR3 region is CASSIGQGGYEQYF. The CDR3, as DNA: TGTGCCAGTAGTATAGGACAGGGCGGGTACGAGCAGTACTTC. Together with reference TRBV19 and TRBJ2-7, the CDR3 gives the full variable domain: DGGITQSPKYLFRKEGQNVTLSCEQNLNHDAMYWYRQDPGQGLRLIYYSQIVNDFQKGDIAEGYSVSREKKESFPLTVTSAQKNPTAFYLCASSIGQGGYEQYFGPGTRLTVT.

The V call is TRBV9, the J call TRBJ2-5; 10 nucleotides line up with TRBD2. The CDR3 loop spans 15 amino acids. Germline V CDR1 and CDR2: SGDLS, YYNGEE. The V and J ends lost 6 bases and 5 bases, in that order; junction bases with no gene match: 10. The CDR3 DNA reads TGTGCCAGCAACTTAGCGGGGGGCCTGTTTGAGACCCAGTACTTC. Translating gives CASNLAGGLFETQYF.

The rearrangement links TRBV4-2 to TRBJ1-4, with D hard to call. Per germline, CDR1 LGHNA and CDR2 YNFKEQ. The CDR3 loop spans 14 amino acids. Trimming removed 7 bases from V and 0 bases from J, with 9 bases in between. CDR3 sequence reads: CASTLSATNEKLFF. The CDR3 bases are TGTGCCAGCACTCTGAGTGCAACTAATGAAAAACTGTTTTTT.

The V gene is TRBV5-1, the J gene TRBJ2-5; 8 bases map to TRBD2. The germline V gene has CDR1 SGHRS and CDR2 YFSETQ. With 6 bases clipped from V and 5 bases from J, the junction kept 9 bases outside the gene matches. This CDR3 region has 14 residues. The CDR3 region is CASTTGGAGETQYF. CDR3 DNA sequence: TGCGCCAGCACTACCGGGGGGGCCGGTGAGACCCAGTACTTC. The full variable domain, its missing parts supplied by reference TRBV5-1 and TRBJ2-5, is KAGVTQTPRYLIKTRGQQVTLSCSPISGHRSVSWYQQTPGQGLQFLFEYFSETQRNKGNFPGRFSGRQFSNSRSEMNVSTLELGDSALYLCASTTGGAGETQYFGPGTRLLVL.

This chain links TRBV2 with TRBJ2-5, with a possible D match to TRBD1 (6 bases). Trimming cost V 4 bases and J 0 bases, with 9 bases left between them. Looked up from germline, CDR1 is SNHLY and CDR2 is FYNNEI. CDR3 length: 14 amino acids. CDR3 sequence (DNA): TGTGCCAGCAGTGGTGGACAGTACCAAGAGACCCAGTACTTC. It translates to CASSGGQYQETQYF.

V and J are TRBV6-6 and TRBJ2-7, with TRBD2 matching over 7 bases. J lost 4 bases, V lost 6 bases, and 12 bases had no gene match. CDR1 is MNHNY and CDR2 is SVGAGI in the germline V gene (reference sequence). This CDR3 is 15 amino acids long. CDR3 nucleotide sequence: TGTGCCAGCAGCTCGGTTGCGGGAGTTGCGTACGAGCAGTACTTC. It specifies CASSSVAGVAYEQYF.

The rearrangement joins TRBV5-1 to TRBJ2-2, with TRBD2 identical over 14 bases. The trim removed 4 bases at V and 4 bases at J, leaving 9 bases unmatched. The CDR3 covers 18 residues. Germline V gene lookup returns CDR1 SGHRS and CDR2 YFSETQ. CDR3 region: CASSLLGLAGGSTGELFF. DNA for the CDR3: TGCGCCAGCAGCCTACTCGGACTAGCGGGAGGTAGCACCGGGGAGCTGTTTTTT.

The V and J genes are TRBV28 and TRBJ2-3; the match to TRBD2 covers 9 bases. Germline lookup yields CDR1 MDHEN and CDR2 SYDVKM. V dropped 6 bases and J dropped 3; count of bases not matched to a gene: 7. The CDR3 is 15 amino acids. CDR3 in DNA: TGTGCCAGCAGGAAGTCGGGACTAGCTACAGATACGCAGTATTTT. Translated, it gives CASRKSGLATDTQYF.

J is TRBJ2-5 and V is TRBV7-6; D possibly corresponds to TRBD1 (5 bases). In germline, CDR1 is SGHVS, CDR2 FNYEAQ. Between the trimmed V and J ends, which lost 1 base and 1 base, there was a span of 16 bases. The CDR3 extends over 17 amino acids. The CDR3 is CASSLGTIAARQETQYF. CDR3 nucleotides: TGTGCCAGCAGCTTAGGGACAATAGCTGCACGCCAAGAGACCCAGTACTTC.

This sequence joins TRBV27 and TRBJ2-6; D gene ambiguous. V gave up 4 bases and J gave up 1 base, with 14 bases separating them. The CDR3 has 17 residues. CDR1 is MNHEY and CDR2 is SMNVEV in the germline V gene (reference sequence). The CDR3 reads CASSSTQTPSGANVLTF. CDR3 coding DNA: TGTGCCAGCAGTTCTACCCAAACCCCATCTGGGGCCAACGTCCTGACTTTC.

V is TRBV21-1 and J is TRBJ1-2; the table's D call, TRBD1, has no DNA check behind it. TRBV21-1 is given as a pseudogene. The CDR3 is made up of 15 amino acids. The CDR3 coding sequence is TGTGCCAGCAGCAATATATTTGGCAGGGGCTATGGCTACACCTTC. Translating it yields CASSNIFGRGYGYTF.

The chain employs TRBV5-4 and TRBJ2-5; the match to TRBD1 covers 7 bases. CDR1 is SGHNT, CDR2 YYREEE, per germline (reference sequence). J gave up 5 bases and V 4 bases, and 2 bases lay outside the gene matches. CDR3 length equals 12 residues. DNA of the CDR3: TGTGCCAGCAGCCAGGGGGTTGAGACCCAGTACTTC. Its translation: CASSQGVETQYF.

CDR3 DNA sequence: TGTGCCAGCGCTTTTAGGACGGGGGACTACGAGCAGTACTTC. Residues: CASAFRTGDYEQYF. V gene TRBV19 combines with J gene TRBJ2-7; D may be TRBD2 (6 bases). The CDR3 consists of 14 residues. The V end was cut by 9 bases, the J end by 3 bases, with 18 bases between. Germline CDR1 LNHDA, CDR2 SQIVND (reference sequence).

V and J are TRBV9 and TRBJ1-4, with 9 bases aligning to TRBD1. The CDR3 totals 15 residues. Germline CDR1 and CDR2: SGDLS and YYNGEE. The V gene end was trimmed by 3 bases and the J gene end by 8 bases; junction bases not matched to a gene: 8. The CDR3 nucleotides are TGTGCCAGCAGCGGATCCGGGACAGGGTACGAAAAACTGTTTTTT. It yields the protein CASSGSGTGYEKLFF.

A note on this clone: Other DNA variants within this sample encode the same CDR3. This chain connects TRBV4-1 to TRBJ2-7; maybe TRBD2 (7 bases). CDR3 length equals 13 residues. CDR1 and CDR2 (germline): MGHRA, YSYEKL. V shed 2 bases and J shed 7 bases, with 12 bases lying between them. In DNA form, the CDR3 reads TGCGCCAGCAGCCAACCAAGGGGGGGGGAGCAGTACTTC. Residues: CASSQPRGGEQYF.

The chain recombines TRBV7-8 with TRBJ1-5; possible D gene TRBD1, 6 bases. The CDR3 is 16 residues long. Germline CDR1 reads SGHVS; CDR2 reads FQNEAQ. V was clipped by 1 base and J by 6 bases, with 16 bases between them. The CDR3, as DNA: TGTGCCAGCAGCTTAGAGGTTACAGGGTATGGTCAGCCCCAGCATTTT. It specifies CASSLEVTGYGQPQHF.

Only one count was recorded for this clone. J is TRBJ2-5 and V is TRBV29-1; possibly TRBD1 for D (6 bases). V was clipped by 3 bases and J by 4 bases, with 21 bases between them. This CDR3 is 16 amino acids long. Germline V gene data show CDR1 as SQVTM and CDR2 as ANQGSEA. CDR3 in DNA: TGCAGCGTTGAGAAAATCCGGGACACGGTAGGAGAGACCCAGTACTTC. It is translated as CSVEKIRDTVGETQYF.

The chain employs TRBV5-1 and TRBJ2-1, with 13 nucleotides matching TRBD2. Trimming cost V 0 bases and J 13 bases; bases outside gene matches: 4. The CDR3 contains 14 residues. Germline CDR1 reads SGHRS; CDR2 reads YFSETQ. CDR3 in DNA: TGCGCCAGCAGCTTGGCTACTAGCGGGGGGGCTCAGTTCTTC. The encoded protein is CASSLATSGGAQFF.

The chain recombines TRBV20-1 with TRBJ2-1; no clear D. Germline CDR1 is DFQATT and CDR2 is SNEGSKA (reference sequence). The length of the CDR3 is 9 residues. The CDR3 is CSSGEEQFF. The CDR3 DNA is TGCAGCTCTGGAGAGGAGCAGTTCTTC.

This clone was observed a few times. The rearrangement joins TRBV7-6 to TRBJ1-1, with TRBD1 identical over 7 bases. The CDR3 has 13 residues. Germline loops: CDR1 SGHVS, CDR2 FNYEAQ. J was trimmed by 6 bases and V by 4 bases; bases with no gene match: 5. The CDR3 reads CASSSTGYAEAFF. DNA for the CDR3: TGTGCCAGCAGCTCGACAGGGTACGCTGAAGCTTTCTTT. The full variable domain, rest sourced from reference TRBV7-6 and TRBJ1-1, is GAGVSQSPRYKVTKRGQDVALRCDPISGHVSLYWYRQALGQGPEFLTYFNYEAQQDKSGLPNDRFSAERPEGSISTLTIQRTEQRDSAMYRCASSSTGYAEAFFGQGTRLTVV.

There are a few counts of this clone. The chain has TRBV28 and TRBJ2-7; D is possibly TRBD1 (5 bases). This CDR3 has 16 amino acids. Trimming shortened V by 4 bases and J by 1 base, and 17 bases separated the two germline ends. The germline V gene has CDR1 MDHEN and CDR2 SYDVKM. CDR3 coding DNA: TGTGCCAGCAGTTCACAACAGGATCATCCTTCCTACGAGCAGTACTTC. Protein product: CASSSQQDHPSYEQYF. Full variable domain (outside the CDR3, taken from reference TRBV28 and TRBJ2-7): DVKVTQSSRYLVKRTGEKVFLECVQDMDHENMFWYRQDPGLGLRLIYFSYDVKMKEKGDIPEGYSVSREKKERFSLILESASTNQTSMYLCASSSQQDHPSYEQYFGPGTRLTVT.

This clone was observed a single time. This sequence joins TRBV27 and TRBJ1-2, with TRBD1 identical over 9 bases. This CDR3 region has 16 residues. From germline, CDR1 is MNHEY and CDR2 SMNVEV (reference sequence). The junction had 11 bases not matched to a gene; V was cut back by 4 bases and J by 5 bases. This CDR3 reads CASSSLAGTGNYGYTF. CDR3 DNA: TGTGCCAGCAGTTCTCTCGCCGGGACAGGGAATTATGGCTACACCTTC.

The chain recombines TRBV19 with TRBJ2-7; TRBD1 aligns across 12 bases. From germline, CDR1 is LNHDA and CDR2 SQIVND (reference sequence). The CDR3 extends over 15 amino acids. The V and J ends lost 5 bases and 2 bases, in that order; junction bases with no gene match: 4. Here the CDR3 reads CASSHGTGGAYEQYF. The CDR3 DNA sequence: TGTGCCAGTAGTCACGGGACAGGGGGCGCCTACGAGCAGTACTTC.

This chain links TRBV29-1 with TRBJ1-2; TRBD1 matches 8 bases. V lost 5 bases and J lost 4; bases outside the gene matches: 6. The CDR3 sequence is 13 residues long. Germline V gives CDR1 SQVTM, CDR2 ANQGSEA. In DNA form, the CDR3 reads TGCAGCGTTATACAGGGGGGAGGCTATGGCTACACCTTC. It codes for CSVIQGGGYGYTF.

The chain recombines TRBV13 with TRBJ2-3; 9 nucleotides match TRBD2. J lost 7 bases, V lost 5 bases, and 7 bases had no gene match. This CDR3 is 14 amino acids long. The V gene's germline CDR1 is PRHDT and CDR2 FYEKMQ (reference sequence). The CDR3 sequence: CASSPGLARHTQYF. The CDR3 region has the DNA TGTGCCAGCAGCCCAGGACTAGCGCGGCATACGCAGTATTTT. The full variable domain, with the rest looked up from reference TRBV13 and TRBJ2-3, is AAGVIQSPRHLIKEKRETATLKCYPIPRHDTVYWYQQGPGQDPQFLISFYEKMQSDKGSIPDRFSAQQFSDYHSELNMSSLELGDSALYFCASSPGLARHTQYFGPGTRLTVL.

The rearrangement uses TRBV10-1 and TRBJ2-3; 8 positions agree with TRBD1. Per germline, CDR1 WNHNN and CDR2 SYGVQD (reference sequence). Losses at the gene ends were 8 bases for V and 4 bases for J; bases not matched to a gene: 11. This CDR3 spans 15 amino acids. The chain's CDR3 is CASSHSRGPSDTQYF. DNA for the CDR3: TGCGCCAGCTCCCATTCCAGGGGGCCTTCAGATACGCAGTATTTT.

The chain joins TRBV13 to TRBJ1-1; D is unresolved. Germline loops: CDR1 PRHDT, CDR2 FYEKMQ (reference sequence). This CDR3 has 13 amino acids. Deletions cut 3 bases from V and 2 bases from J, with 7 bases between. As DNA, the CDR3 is TGTGCCAGCAGCTTGAGAGTTAACACTGAAGCTTTCTTT. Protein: CASSLRVNTEAFF. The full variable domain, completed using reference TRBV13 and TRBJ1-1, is AAGVIQSPRHLIKEKRETATLKCYPIPRHDTVYWYQQGPGQDPQFLISFYEKMQSDKGSIPDRFSAQQFSDYHSELNMSSLELGDSALYFCASSLRVNTEAFFGQGTRLTVV.

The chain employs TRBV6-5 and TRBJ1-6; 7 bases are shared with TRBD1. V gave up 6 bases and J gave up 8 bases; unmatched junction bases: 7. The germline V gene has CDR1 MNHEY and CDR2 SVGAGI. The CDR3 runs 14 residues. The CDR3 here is CASRPGTVYSPLHF. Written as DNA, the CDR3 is TGTGCCAGCAGGCCCGGGACAGTCTATTCACCCCTCCACTTT.

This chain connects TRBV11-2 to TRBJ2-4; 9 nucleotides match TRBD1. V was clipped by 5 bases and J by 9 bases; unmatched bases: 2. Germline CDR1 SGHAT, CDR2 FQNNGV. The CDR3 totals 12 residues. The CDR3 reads CASSPDRGIQYF. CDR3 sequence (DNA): TGTGCCAGCAGCCCGGACAGGGGCATTCAGTACTTC.